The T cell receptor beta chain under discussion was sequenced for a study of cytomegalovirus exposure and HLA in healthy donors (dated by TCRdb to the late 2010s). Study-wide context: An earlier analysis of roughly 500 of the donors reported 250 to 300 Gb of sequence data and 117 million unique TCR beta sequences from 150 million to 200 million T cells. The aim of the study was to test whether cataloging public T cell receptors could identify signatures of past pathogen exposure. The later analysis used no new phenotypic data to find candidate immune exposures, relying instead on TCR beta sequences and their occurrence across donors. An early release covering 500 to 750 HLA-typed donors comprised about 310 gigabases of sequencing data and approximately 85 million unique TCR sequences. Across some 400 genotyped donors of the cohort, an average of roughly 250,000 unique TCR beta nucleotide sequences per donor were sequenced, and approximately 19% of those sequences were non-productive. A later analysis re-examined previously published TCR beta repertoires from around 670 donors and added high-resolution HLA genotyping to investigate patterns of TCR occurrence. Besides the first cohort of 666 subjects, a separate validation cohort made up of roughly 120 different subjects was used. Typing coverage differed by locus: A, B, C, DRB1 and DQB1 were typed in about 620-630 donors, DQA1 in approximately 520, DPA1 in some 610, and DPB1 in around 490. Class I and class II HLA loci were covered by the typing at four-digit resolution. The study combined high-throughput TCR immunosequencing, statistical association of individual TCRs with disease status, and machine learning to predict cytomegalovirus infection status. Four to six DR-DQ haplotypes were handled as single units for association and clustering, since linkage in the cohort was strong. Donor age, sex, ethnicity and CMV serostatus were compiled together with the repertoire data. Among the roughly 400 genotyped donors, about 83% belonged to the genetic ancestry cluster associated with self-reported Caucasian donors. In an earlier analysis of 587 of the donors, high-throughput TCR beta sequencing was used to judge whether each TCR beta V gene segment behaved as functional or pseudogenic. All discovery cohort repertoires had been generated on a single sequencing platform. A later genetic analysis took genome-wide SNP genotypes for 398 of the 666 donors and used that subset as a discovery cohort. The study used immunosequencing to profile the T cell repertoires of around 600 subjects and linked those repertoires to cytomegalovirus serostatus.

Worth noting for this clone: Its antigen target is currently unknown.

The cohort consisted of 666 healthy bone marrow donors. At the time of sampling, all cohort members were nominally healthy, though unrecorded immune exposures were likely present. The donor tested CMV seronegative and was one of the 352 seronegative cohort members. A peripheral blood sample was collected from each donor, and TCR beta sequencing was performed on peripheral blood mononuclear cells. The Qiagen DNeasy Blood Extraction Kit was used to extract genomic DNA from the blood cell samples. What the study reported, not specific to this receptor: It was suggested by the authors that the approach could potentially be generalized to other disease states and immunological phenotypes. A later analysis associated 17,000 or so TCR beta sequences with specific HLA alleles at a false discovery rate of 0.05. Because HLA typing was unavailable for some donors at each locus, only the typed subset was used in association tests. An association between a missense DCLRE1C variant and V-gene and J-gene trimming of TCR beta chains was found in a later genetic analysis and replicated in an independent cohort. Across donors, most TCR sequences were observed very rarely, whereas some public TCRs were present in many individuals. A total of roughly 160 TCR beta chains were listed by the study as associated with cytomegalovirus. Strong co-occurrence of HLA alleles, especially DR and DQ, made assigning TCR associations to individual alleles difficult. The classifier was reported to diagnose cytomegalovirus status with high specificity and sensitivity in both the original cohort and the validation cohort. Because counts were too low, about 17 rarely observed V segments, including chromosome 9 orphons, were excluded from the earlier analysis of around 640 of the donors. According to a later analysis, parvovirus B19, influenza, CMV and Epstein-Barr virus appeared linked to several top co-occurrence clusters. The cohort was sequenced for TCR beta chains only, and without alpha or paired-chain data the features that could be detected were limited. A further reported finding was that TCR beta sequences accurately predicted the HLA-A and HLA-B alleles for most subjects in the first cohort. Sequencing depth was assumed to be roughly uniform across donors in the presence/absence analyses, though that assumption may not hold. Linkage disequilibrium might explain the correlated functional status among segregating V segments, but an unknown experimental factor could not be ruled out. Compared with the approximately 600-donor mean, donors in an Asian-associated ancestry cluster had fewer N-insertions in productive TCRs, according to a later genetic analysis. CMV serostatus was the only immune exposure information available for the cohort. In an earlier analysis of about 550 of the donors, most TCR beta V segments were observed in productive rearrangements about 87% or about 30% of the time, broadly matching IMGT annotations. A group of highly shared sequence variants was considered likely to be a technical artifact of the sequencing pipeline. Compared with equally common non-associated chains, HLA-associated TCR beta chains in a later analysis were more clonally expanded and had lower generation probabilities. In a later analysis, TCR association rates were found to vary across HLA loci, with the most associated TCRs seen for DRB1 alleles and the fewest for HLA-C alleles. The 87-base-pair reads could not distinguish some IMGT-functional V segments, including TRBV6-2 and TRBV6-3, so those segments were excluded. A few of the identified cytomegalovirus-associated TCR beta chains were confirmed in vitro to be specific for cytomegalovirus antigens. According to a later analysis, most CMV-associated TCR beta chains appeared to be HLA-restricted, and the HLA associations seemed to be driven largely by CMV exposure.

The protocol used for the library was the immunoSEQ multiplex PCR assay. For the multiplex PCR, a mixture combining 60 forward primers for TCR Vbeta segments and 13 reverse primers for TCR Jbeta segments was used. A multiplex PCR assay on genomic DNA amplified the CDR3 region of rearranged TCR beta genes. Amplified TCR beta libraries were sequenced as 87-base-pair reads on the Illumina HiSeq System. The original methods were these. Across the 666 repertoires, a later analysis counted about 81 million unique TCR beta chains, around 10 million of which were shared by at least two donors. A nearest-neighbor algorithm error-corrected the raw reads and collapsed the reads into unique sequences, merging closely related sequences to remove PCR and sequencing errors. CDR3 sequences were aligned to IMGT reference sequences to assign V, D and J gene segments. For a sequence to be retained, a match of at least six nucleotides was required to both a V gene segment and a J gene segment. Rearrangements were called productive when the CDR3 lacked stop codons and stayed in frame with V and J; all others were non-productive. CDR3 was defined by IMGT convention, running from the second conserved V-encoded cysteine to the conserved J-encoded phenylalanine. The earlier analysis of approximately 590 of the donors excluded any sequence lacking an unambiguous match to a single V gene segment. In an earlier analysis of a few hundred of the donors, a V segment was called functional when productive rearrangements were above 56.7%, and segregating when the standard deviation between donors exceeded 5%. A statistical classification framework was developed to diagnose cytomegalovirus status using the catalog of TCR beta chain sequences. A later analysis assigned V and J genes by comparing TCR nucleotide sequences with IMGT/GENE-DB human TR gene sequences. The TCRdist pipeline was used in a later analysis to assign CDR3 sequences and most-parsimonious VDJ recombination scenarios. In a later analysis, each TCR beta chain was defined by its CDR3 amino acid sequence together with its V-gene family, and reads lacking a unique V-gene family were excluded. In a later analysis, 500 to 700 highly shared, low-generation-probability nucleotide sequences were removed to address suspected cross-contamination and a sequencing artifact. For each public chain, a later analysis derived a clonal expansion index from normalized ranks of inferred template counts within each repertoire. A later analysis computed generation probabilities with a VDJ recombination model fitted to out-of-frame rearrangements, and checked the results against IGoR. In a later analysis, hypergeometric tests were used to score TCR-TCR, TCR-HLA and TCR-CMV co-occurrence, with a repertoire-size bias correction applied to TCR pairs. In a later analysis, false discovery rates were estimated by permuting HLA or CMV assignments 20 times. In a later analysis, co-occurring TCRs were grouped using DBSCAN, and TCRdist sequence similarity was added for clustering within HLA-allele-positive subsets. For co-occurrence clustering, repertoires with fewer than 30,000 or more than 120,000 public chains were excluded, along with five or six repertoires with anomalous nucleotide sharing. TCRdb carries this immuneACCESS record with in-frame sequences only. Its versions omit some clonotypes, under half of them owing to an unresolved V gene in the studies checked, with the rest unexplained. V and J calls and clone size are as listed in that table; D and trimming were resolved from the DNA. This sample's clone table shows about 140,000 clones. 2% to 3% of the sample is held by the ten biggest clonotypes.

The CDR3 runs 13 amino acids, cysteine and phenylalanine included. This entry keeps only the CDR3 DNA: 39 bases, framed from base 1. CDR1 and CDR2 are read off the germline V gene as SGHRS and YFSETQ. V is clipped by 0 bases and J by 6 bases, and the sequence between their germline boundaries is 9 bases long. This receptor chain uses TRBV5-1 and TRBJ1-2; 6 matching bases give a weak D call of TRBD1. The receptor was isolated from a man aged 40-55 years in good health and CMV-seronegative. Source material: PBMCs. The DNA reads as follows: TGCGCCAGCAGCTTGGGGGGGCGAAATGGCTACACCTTC. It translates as CASSLGGRNGYTF.